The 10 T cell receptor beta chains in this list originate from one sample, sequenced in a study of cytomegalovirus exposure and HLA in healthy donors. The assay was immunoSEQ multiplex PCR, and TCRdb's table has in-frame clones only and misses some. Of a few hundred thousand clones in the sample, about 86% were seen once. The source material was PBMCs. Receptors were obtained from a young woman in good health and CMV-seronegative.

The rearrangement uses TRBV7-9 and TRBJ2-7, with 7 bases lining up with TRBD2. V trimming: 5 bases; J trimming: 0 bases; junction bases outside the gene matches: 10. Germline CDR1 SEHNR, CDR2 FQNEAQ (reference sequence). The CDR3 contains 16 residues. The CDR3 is CASSLSTSRSSYEQYF. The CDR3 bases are TGTGCCAGCAGCCTCTCGACTAGCCGTAGCTCCTACGAGCAGTACTTC.

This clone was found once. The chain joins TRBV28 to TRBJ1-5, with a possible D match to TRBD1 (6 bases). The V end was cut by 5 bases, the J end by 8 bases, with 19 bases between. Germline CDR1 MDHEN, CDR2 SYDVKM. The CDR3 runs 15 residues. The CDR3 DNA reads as TGTGCCAGCAGTCAACGGCGGGGGGCGACGGAGCCCCAGCATTTT. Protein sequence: CASSQRRGATEPQHF.

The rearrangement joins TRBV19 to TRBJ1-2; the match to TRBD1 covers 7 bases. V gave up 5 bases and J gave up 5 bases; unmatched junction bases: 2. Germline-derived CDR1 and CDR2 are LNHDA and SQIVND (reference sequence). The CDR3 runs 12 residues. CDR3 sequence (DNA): TGTGCCAGTAGTCAGGGGGAGTATGGCTACACCTTC. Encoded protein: CASSQGEYGYTF. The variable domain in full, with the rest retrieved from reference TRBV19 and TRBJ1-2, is DGGITQSPKYLFRKEGQNVTLSCEQNLNHDAMYWYRQDPGQGLRLIYYSQIVNDFQKGDIAEGYSVSREKKESFPLTVTSAQKNPTAFYLCASSQGEYGYTFGSGTRLTVV.

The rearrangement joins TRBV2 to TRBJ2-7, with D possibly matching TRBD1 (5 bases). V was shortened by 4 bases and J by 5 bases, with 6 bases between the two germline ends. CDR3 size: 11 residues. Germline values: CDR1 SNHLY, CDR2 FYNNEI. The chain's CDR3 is CASSGTNEQYF. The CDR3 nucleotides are TGTGCCAGCAGTGGGACAAACGAGCAGTACTTC.

In DNA, the CDR3 is TGTGCCAGCAGTTTACTAGCGCACAGTAGCACAGATACGCAGTATTTT. Encoded protein: CASSLLAHSSTDTQYF. The chain employs TRBV28 and TRBJ2-3, with a tentative D call TRBD2 (6 bases). With 2 bases removed from V and 0 bases from J, the gap between germline ends came to 12 bases. This CDR3 region has 16 residues. CDR1 is MDHEN, CDR2 SYDVKM, per germline.

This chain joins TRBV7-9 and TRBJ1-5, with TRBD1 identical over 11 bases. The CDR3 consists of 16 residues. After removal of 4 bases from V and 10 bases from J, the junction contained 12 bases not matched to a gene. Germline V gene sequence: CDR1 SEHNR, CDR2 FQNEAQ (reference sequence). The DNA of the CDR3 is TGTGCCAGCAGCTCGCGGGTCGGGACAGGGGGTGGACCCCAGCATTTT. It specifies CASSSRVGTGGGPQHF.

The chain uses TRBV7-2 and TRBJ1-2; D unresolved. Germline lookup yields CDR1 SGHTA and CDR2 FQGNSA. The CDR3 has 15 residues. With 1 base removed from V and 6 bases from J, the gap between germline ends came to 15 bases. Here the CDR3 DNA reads TGTGCCAGCAGCTTAGTAGAGGGTGGCAGCCATGGCTACACCTTC. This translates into CASSLVEGGSHGYTF.

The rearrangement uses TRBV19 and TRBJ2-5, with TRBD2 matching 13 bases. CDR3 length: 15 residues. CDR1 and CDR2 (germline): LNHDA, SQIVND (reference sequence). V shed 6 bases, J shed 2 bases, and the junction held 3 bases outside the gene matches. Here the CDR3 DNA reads TGTGCCAGTAGCCTGGGACTAGCGGGACAAGAGACCCAGTACTTC. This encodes CASSLGLAGQETQYF.

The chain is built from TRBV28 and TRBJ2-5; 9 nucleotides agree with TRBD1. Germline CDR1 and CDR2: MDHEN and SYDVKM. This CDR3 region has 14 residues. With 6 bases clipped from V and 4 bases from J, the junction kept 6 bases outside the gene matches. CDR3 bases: TGTGCCAGCAGCCGGGACAGGGTCAGAGAGACCCAGTACTTC. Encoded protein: CASSRDRVRETQYF.

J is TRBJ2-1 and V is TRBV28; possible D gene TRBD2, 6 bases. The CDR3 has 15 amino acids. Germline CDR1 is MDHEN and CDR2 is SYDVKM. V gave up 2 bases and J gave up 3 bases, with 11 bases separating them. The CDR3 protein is CASSLIQRVYNEQFF. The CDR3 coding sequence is TGTGCCAGCAGTTTAATCCAGCGGGTCTACAATGAGCAGTTCTTC.